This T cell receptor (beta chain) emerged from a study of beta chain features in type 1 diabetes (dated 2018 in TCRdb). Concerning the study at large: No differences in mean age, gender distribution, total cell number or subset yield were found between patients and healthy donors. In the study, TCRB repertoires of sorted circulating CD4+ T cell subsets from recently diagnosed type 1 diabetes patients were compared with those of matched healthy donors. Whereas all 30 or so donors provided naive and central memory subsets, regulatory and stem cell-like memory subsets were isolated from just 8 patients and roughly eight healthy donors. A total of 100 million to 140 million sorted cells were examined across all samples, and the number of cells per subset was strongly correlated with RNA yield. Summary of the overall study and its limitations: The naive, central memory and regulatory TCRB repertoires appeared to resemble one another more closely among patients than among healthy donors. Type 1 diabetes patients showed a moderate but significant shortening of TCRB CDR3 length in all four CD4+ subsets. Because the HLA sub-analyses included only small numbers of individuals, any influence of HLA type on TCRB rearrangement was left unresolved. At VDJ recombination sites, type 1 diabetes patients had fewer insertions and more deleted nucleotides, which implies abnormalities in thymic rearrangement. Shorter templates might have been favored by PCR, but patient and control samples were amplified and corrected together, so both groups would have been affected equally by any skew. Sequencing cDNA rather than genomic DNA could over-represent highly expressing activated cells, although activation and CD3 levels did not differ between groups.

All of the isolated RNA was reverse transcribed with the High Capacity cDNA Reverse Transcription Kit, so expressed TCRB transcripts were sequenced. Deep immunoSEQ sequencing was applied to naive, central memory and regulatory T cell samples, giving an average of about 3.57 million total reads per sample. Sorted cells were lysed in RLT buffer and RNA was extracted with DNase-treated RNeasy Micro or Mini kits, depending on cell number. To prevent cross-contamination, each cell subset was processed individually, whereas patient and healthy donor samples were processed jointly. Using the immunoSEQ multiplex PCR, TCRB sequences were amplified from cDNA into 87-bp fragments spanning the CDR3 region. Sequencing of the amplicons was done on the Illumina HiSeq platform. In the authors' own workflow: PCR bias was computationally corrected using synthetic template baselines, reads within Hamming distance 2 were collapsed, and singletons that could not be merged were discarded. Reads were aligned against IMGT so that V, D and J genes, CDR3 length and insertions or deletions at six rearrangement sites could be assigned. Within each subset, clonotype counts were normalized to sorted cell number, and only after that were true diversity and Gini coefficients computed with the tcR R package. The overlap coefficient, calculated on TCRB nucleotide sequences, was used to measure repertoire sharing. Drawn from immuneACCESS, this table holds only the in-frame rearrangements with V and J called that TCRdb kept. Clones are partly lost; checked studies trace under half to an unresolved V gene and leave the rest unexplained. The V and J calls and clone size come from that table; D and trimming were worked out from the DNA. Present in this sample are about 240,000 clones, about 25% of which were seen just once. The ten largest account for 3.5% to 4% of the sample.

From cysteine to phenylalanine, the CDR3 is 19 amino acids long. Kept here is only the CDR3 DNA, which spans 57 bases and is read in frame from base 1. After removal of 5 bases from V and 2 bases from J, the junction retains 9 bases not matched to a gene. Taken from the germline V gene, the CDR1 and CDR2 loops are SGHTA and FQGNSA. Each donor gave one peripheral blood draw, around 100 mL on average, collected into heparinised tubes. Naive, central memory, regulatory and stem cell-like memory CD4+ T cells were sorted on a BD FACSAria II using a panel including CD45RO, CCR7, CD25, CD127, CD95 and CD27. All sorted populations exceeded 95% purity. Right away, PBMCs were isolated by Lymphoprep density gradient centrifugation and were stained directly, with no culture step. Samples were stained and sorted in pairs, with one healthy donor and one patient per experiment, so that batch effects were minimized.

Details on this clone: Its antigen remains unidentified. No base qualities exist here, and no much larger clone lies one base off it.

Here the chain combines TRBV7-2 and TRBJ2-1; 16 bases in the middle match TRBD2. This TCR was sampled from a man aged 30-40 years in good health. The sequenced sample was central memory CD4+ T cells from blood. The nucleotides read TGTGCCAGCAGCGCCACGGGACTAGCGGGAGGGAACCCCTACAATGAGCAGTTCTTC. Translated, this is CASSATGLAGGNPYNEQFF.